This TCR beta chain emerged from a study of cytomegalovirus exposure and HLA in healthy donors. Across the study: Of the donors genotyped, several hundred in all, 81% fell in the Caucasian-associated ancestry cluster. Study results and limitations: The investigators catalogued under 200 TCR beta chains as cytomegalovirus-associated.

Healthy individuals who donated bone marrow served as the donors. This clone appeared a few times. Its antigen is still unknown. 13 Jbeta primers and 60 Vbeta primers were used for the PCR. Profiling relied on immunoSEQ multiplex PCR, and the TCRdb table lists in-frame clones only, not all of them. The table has fewer than 200,000 clones, approximately 81% seen once. The sequenced sample was PBMCs. The receptor comes from a male donor in good health and CMV-seronegative.

CDR3 sequence reads: CASSRTGTSNTEAFF. CDR3 bases: TGTGCCAGCAGCCGCACCGGGACATCGAACACTGAAGCTTTCTTT. The V and J genes are TRBV7-3 and TRBJ1-1; tentatively, D is TRBD1 (6 bases). The V and J ends lost 5 bases and 1 base respectively, with 14 bases between them. Per the germline V gene, CDR1 is SGHTA and CDR2 is FQGTGA. The CDR3 has 15 amino acids.